The sequence of this T cell receptor (beta chain) was determined in a study of blood T cell repertoires in COVID-19. Study details: Italy, Spain and the United States were the sources of the convalescent and acute COVID-19 samples.

Assay used: immunoSEQ multiplex PCR; TCRdb lists only in-frame clones, some missing. The table lists a few hundred thousand clones, roughly 87% of them singletons. All recovered Cohort 3 donors got two negative PCRs, got clearance, or saw symptom resolution. From germline, CDR1 is SGHRS and CDR2 YFSETQ. This CDR3 is 14 amino acids long. Trimming pared 2 bases from V and 8 bases from J, leaving 13 bases between. The rearrangement joins TRBV5-1 to TRBJ1-4, with unresolved D. Sequenced sample: PBMCs or T cells enriched from blood (not recorded which). The receptor comes from a woman younger than 45 who had recovered from COVID-19. The CDR3 sequence is CASSLRRLGEKLFF. The CDR3 DNA reads TGCGCCAGCAGCTTACGGAGGCTTGGGGAAAAACTGTTTTTT.